This TCR beta chain was sequenced during a study of hypomethylating agent response in myelodysplastic syndrome. Background on the study: Most often mutated was TET2, found in about 45% of the 11 patients. Study-level results: No significant post-treatment change in richness, rarefaction diversity or clonality, across all patients or response groups. Possible novel MDS antigen recognition by shared GLIPH2 clusters needs experimental validation.

Here immunoSEQ multiplex PCR was the method, and the copy in TCRdb shows in-frame clones only, minus some. The sample holds over 950 clones, around 73% seen once. For this clone: Its antigen is undetermined.

The sample here was bone marrow, taken before or after starting hypomethylating agent treatment for myelodysplastic syndrome (not recorded which). This TCR came from a human donor with myelodysplastic syndrome.

CDR3 DNA sequence: TGTGCCAGCAGTCCATTAACAACAGGGGTGTATGGCTACACCTTC. Protein: CASSPLTTGVYGYTF. The chain is built from TRBV28 and TRBJ1-2; 7 positions match TRBD1. Germline-derived CDR1 and CDR2 are MDHEN and SYDVKM. J lost 5 bases, V lost 5 bases, and 11 bases had no gene match. The CDR3 runs 15 residues.